The rows below give T cell receptor beta chains drawn from one sample of a study of OX40 agonist ivuxolimab in advanced cancers. Clones were sequenced by immunoSEQ multiplex PCR, and TCRdb holds only the in-frame ones, with some missing. This table has 78,000 or so clones, 85% to 90% appearing once. The sample was CD4+ or CD8+ T cells sorted from blood, taken in a trial of the OX40 agonist ivuxolimab. The receptors originated from an adult with an advanced solid tumor such as melanoma, head and neck, liver or kidney cancer. CDR3s include the opening cysteine and the closing phenylalanine or tryptophan. The order of the fields is V gene, clone size, J gene, D gene, CDR3 DNA, CDR3 protein. A D gene is named only where the DNA matches it firmly. Size is omitted from some rows. Given values are once, few, many or a class for expanded clones.

>TRBV5-1|.|TRBJ2-1|.
TGCGCCAGCAGCCGGAGTCCTAGCTCCTACAATGAGCAGTTCTTC
CASSRSPSSYNEQFF
>TRBV11-2|.|TRBJ1-3|.
TGTGCCAGCAGCTTAGATCGGGTGTTCTCTGGAAACACCATATATTTT
CASSLDRVFSGNTIYF
>TRBV10-3|.|TRBJ1-3|TRBD1
TGTGCCATCAGGCCCCGGGACAGGGGCTCTGGAAACACCATATATTTT
CAIRPRDRGSGNTIYF
>TRBV7-9|once|TRBJ2-3|TRBD2
TGTGCCAGCAGCTCTAGCGGGAGGTCCACAGATACGCAGTATTTT
CASSSSGRSTDTQYF
>TRBV10-2|.|TRBJ1-5|TRBD1
TGCGCCAGCAGCAGGGGGGACAATCAGCCCCAGCATTTT
CASSRGDNQPQHF
>TRBV2|.|TRBJ2-1|.
TGTGCCAGCAGGGGAGACGTTGTGCATGAGCAGTTCTTC
CASRGDVVHEQFF
>TRBV10-3|.|TRBJ1-5|TRBD1
TGTGCCATCAGGGGGACAGGGGAAAATCAGCCCCAGCATTTT
CAIRGTGENQPQHF
>TRBV10-1|.|TRBJ1-2|.
TGCGCCAGCAGTGAGTCCGGGTTCTTAGGACATGGCTACACCTTC
CASSESGFLGHGYTF
>TRBV29-1|.|TRBJ1-1|.
TGCAGCGTTGAACCCCCCAACAGGGCGAACACTGAAGCTTTCTTT
CSVEPPNRANTEAFF
>TRBV30|.|TRBJ1-2|.
TGTGCCTGGAGTGGGGGACGGAACTATGGCTACACCTTC
CAWSGGRNYGYTF
>TRBV29-1|.|TRBJ2-3|TRBD2
TGCAGCGTTGAAGGGACTAGCGGAGATTTAAATACGCAGTATTTT
CSVEGTSGDLNTQYF
>TRBV7-3|.|TRBJ2-3|.
TGTGCCAGCAGCCCTAAATGGGGGGGCACAGATACGCAGTATTTT
CASSPKWGGTDTQYF
>TRBV7-6|.|TRBJ2-1|.
TGTGCCAGCACCTCCAGTGCGGGGACCTACAATGAGCAGTTCTTC
CASTSSAGTYNEQFF
>TRBV2|once|TRBJ2-1|.
TGTGCCAGCAGCCAGGGGCTAGATATTGCCATTGAGCAGTTCTTC
CASSQGLDIAIEQFF
>TRBV20-1|.|TRBJ2-7|.
TGCAGTGCAGAGCGAGGGTACGAGCAGTACTTC
CSAERGYEQYF
>TRBV19|.|TRBJ1-4|TRBD1
TGTGCCAGTACTACCTCCCAGGACAGGGGGAATGAAAAACTGTTTTTT
CASTTSQDRGNEKLFF
>TRBV30|.|TRBJ1-2|.
TGTGCCTGGAGGGGCCATCCGACAGGAAATGGCTACACCTTC
CAWRGHPTGNGYTF
>TRBV6-6|.|TRBJ2-5|TRBD1
TGTGCCAGCAGCTGGACAGGGACCGAGACCCAGTACTTC
CASSWTGTETQYF
>TRBV30|.|TRBJ2-5|.
TGTGCCTGGAGTGTGTCCTACGGACCGGGTCAAGAGACCCAGTACTTC
CAWSVSYGPGQETQYF
>TRBV9|.|TRBJ2-1|TRBD2
TGTGCCAGCAGCGTATACCTCGGGACTAGCTACAATGAGCAGTTCTTC
CASSVYLGTSYNEQFF
>TRBV6-1|.|TRBJ2-2|TRBD2
TGTGCCAGCGTTCGCGGGAGTAACACCGGGGAGCTGTTTTTT
CASVRGSNTGELFF
>TRBV14|.|TRBJ2-7|.
TGTGCCAGCAGCCAAGGCGTCACAAAGTACTTC
CASSQGVTKYF
>TRBV10-2|.|TRBJ1-5|.
TGCGCCAGCAGTGCGACGGGGGATCAGCCCCAGCATTTT
CASSATGDQPQHF
>TRBV6-9|.|TRBJ1-3|.
TGTGCCAGCAGTTATTCGCTGGCAGGGCAAGGAAACACCATATATTTT
CASSYSLAGQGNTIYF
>TRBV4-2|.|TRBJ2-6|.
TGTGCCAGCAGCTTTGACAGCTCTGGGGCCAACGTCCTGACTTTC
CASSFDSSGANVLTF
>TRBV9|.|TRBJ1-4|.
TGTGCCAGCAGCGTGCCAGGAGTTAATGAAAAACTGTTTTTT
CASSVPGVNEKLFF
>TRBV5-1|.|TRBJ2-1|.
TGCGCCAGCAGCTTGGCTGCGGGCGTAGAGCAGTTCTTC
CASSLAAGVEQFF
>TRBV7-2|.|TRBJ1-1|.
TGTGCCAGCTTCTGGCAGGCCGGAGTGGAAGCTTTCTTT
CASFWQAGVEAFF
>TRBV19|.|TRBJ1-5|.
TGTGCCAGTAGTATAGAGGGTCTGGATCAGCCCCAGCATTTT
CASSIEGLDQPQHF
>TRBV7-8|once|TRBJ2-7|TRBD1
TGTGCCAGCAGCCCCCGGGACAGGGGTTCCTACGAGCAGTACTTC
CASSPRDRGSYEQYF
>TRBV7-9|.|TRBJ1-1|TRBD1
TGTGCGCACCCGAGCCGGGACAGGGACAGGCAGAACACTGAAGCTTTCTTT
CAHPSRDRDRQNTEAFF
>TRBV30|few|TRBJ1-1|.
TGTGCCTGGAGTCCCGGGCCCCCCACTGAAGCTTTCTTT
CAWSPGPPTEAFF
>TRBV18|.|TRBJ2-3|TRBD1
TGTGCCAGCTCCGGGACAGGAAGCACAGATACGCAGTATTTT
CASSGTGSTDTQYF
>TRBV2|.|TRBJ1-1|TRBD1
TGTGCCAGCAGCCCTAATTCAGGGGGCACTGAAGCTTTCTTT
CASSPNSGGTEAFF
>TRBV18|.|TRBJ2-5|.
TGTGCCAGCTCTCCCGACGGGGCGCCGTACCAAGAGACCCAGTACTTC
CASSPDGAPYQETQYF
>TRBV2|once|TRBJ2-7|TRBD1
TGTGCCAGCCGAGGGACAGGTCTCGAGCAGTACTTC
CASRGTGLEQYF
>TRBV7-9|.|TRBJ2-3|.
TGTGCCAGCAGTCCTACAGGGACAGATACGCAGTATTTT
CASSPTGTDTQYF
>TRBV19|.|TRBJ2-7|TRBD1
TGTGCCAGTAGTATAACGACAGGGGGCAAGAAGTACTTC
CASSITTGGKKYF
>TRBV10-2|.|TRBJ2-7|.
TGCGCCAGTGCCGGGAAAAAATACTACGAGCAGTACTTC
CASAGKKYYEQYF
>TRBV27|.|TRBJ1-1|TRBD1
TGTGCCAGCAGTTTATCGTGGACAGGGCGTAAAGCTTTCTTT
CASSLSWTGRKAFF
>TRBV2|.|TRBJ1-2|TRBD1
TGTGCCAGTGGGACAGGGTTACATGGCTACACCTTC
CASGTGLHGYTF
>TRBV12-2|.|TRBJ2-3|.
TGTGCAAGTCTACTTAGAGGCCTAGAGGCGGATACGCAGTATTTT
CASLLRGLEADTQYF
>TRBV27|.|TRBJ1-1|.
TGTGCCAGCAGTCAACCTATAACGGGGAGATACACTGAAGCTTTCTTT
CASSQPITGRYTEAFF
>TRBV19|once|TRBJ2-4|.
TGTGCCAGTAGTATAAGCGGCACTTCGACCAAAAACATTCAGTACTTC
CASSISGTSTKNIQYF
>TRBV6-6|.|TRBJ1-1|TRBD1
TGTGCCAGCAGGGATAGACAGGGCGTCACTGAAGCTTTCTTT
CASRDRQGVTEAFF
>TRBV18|.|TRBJ2-7|TRBD1
TGTGCCAGCTCAACCGGGACAGGGACCTACGAGCAGTACTTC
CASSTGTGTYEQYF
>TRBV30|.|TRBJ2-2|.
TGTGCCTGGACCGGAGCGCTGAGGAGGACCGGGGAGCTGTTTTTT
CAWTGALRRTGELFF
>TRBV6-5|once|TRBJ2-7|TRBD1
TGTGCCACAACAAATCGGCAGGGGGCATACGAGCAGTACTTC
CATTNRQGAYEQYF
>TRBV2|.|TRBJ1-4|.
TGTGCCAGCAGCCGGGACAAAAAGGAAAAACTGTTTTTT
CASSRDKKEKLFF